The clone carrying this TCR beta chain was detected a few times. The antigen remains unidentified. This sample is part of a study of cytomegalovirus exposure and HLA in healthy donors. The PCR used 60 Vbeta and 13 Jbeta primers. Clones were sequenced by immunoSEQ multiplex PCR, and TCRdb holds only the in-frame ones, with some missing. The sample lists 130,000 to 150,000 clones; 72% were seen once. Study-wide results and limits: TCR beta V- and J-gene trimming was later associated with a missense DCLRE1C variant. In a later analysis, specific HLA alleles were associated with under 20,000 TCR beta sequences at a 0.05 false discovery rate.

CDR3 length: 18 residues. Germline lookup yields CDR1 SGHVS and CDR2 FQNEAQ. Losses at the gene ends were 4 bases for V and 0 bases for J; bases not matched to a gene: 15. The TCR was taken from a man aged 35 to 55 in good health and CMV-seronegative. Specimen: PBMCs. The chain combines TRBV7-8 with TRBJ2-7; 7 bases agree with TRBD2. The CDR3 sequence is CASSWLAGYPSSSYEQYF. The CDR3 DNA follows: TGTGCCAGCAGCTGGTTAGCGGGTTACCCTTCTAGCTCCTACGAGCAGTACTTC.